A selection of T cell receptor beta chains follows, all from one sample in a study of shared clonotypes between healthy human individuals. The method was immunoSEQ multiplex PCR; TCRdb's version includes in-frame clones alone and lacks a portion of them. The sample consists of about 690,000 clones, about 92% of them appearing once. Sequenced: memory CD8+ T cells from PBMCs. The receptors originated from a man between 18 and 35 years old in good health. Some clones in this sample may be carry-over from other donors' samples. The CDR3 runs from the conserved cysteine through the conserved F or W. Fields, in order: D gene, J gene, clone size, V gene, CDR3 protein, CDR3 DNA. A D gene is named only where the DNA matches it firmly. Only some rows state a clone size, as once, few, many or a class for expanded clones.

D gene: -
J gene: TRBJ2-5
clone size: -
V gene: TRBV27
CDR3 protein: CASSFVQGEETQYF
CDR3 DNA: TGTGCCAGCAGTTTCGTACAGGGAGAAGAGACCCAGTACTTC

D gene: -
J gene: TRBJ1-1
clone size: -
V gene: TRBV19
CDR3 protein: CASRPVASNTEAFF
CDR3 DNA: TGTGCCAGTAGGCCCGTGGCATCGAACACTGAAGCTTTCTTT

D gene: TRBD1
J gene: TRBJ1-1
clone size: -
V gene: TRBV4-1
CDR3 protein: CASSQVFPGGLSRIGAFF
CDR3 DNA: TGCGCCAGCAGCCAAGTATTTCCAGGGGGCCTTTCCAGAATAGGAGCTTTCTTT

D gene: -
J gene: TRBJ2-7
clone size: -
V gene: TRBV6-5
CDR3 protein: CASTWWQGFSYEQYF
CDR3 DNA: TGTGCCAGCACGTGGTGGCAGGGCTTCTCCTACGAGCAGTACTTC

D gene: -
J gene: TRBJ2-1
clone size: -
V gene: TRBV6-5
CDR3 protein: CASSYSSGQGEQFF
CDR3 DNA: TGTGCCAGCAGTTACTCCTCAGGGCAGGGTGAGCAGTTCTTC

D gene: -
J gene: TRBJ2-4
clone size: -
V gene: TRBV4-1
CDR3 protein: CASSPGPRNIQYF
CDR3 DNA: TGCGCCAGCAGCCCGGGACCGAGAAACATTCAGTACTTC

D gene: TRBD2
J gene: TRBJ2-5
clone size: once
V gene: TRBV28
CDR3 protein: CASSSSGVLTQYF
CDR3 DNA: TGTGCCAGCAGTTCTAGCGGGGTACTGACCCAGTACTTC

D gene: -
J gene: TRBJ2-7
clone size: -
V gene: TRBV4-3
CDR3 protein: CASSQGRAGPYEQYF
CDR3 DNA: TGCGCCAGCAGCCAAGGCCGAGCGGGTCCCTACGAGCAGTACTTC

D gene: TRBD2
J gene: TRBJ2-7
clone size: -
V gene: TRBV28
CDR3 protein: CASSFAGGSYEQYF
CDR3 DNA: TGTGCCAGCAGTTTCGCGGGAGGGTCCTACGAGCAGTACTTC

D gene: TRBD2
J gene: TRBJ2-1
clone size: -
V gene: TRBV12-5
CDR3 protein: CASGPAGGVDEQFF
CDR3 DNA: TGTGCTAGTGGACCAGCGGGAGGAGTGGATGAGCAGTTCTTC

D gene: TRBD1
J gene: TRBJ2-6
clone size: -
V gene: TRBV27
CDR3 protein: CASSPTGTGANVLTF
CDR3 DNA: TGTGCCAGCAGTCCGACAGGGACTGGGGCCAACGTCCTGACTTTC

D gene: -
J gene: TRBJ1-4
clone size: once
V gene: TRBV7-9
CDR3 protein: CASSFLGTNEKLFF
CDR3 DNA: TGTGCCAGCAGCTTTCTGGGAACTAATGAAAAACTGTTTTTT

D gene: TRBD2
J gene: TRBJ2-2
clone size: -
V gene: TRBV7-6
CDR3 protein: CASSQTSVGNTGELFF
CDR3 DNA: TGTGCCAGCAGCCAAACTAGCGTAGGAAACACCGGGGAGCTGTTTTTT

D gene: -
J gene: TRBJ2-7
clone size: -
V gene: TRBV25-1
CDR3 protein: CASSDRSKGYEQYF
CDR3 DNA: TGTGCCAGCAGTGATAGAAGTAAAGGCTACGAGCAGTACTTC

D gene: TRBD2
J gene: TRBJ2-3
clone size: once
V gene: TRBV7-8
CDR3 protein: CASSLETSPLADTQYF
CDR3 DNA: TGTGCCAGCAGCTTGGAGACTAGCCCCCTCGCAGATACGCAGTATTTT

D gene: -
J gene: TRBJ2-5
clone size: -
V gene: TRBV4-1
CDR3 protein: CASSQGLRETQYF
CDR3 DNA: TGCGCCAGCAGCCAGGGACTGCGAGAGACCCAGTACTTC

D gene: -
J gene: TRBJ2-2
clone size: -
V gene: TRBV2
CDR3 protein: CASREQGNTGELFF
CDR3 DNA: TGTGCCAGCAGGGAACAGGGGAACACCGGGGAGCTGTTTTTT

D gene: -
J gene: TRBJ2-7
clone size: -
V gene: TRBV19
CDR3 protein: CASSIDLGRNEQYF
CDR3 DNA: TGTGCCAGTAGTATAGATCTTGGGAGGAACGAGCAGTACTTC

D gene: TRBD2
J gene: TRBJ2-3
clone size: -
V gene: TRBV9
CDR3 protein: CASTPGGGDYTDTQYF
CDR3 DNA: TGTGCCAGCACCCCCGGCGGGGGGGACTACACAGATACGCAGTATTTT

D gene: -
J gene: TRBJ2-6
clone size: -
V gene: TRBV13
CDR3 protein: CASSPPGSGANVLTF
CDR3 DNA: TGTGCCAGCAGCCCGCCTGGCTCTGGGGCCAACGTCCTGACTTTC

D gene: -
J gene: TRBJ2-4
clone size: -
V gene: TRBV28
CDR3 protein: CASSSMFAKNIQYF
CDR3 DNA: TGTGCCAGCAGTTCTATGTTCGCCAAAAACATTCAGTACTTC

D gene: -
J gene: TRBJ1-2
clone size: -
V gene: TRBV5-6
CDR3 protein: CASSPSRQDSRGYGYTF
CDR3 DNA: TGTGCCAGCAGCCCCAGTAGGCAGGACTCTAGGGGCTATGGCTACACCTTC

D gene: -
J gene: TRBJ2-1
clone size: -
V gene: TRBV7-9
CDR3 protein: CASSPDRNEQFF
CDR3 DNA: TGTGCCAGCAGCCCGGACCGCAATGAGCAGTTCTTC

D gene: TRBD1
J gene: TRBJ1-1
clone size: -
V gene: TRBV7-6
CDR3 protein: CASSAGTVPTRGTEAFF
CDR3 DNA: TGTGCCAGCAGCGCCGGGACAGTACCAACCAGGGGCACTGAAGCTTTCTTT

D gene: TRBD1
J gene: TRBJ1-2
clone size: -
V gene: TRBV15
CDR3 protein: CATTEDRGWNGYTF
CDR3 DNA: TGTGCCACCACCGAGGACAGGGGTTGGAATGGCTACACCTTC

D gene: -
J gene: TRBJ2-7
clone size: -
V gene: TRBV11-2
CDR3 protein: CASSHGVRGEGYEQYF
CDR3 DNA: TGTGCCAGCAGCCACGGCGTGAGGGGTGAAGGGTACGAGCAGTACTTC

D gene: TRBD1
J gene: TRBJ2-7
clone size: -
V gene: TRBV6-1
CDR3 protein: CASRGTGRYEQYF
CDR3 DNA: TGTGCCAGCAGAGGGACAGGGAGGTACGAGCAGTACTTC

D gene: -
J gene: TRBJ1-4
clone size: -
V gene: TRBV27
CDR3 protein: CASSLNGGTWSGSGHNEKLFF
CDR3 DNA: TGTGCCAGCAGTTTAAATGGCGGCACATGGTCGGGCTCGGGCCATAATGAAAAACTGTTTTTT

D gene: TRBD1
J gene: TRBJ2-6
clone size: -
V gene: TRBV30
CDR3 protein: CAWSPTGGSGANVLTF
CDR3 DNA: TGTGCCTGGAGTCCGACAGGGGGGAGTGGGGCCAACGTCCTGACTTTC

D gene: TRBD1
J gene: TRBJ2-1
clone size: -
V gene: TRBV28
CDR3 protein: CASSLLDRGFNEQFF
CDR3 DNA: TGTGCCAGCAGTCTCCTGGACAGGGGCTTTAATGAGCAGTTCTTC

D gene: -
J gene: TRBJ2-1
clone size: -
V gene: TRBV27
CDR3 protein: CASSPDIYYSYNEQFF
CDR3 DNA: TGTGCCAGCAGTCCTGACATTTACTACTCCTACAATGAGCAGTTCTTC

D gene: TRBD1
J gene: TRBJ2-5
clone size: -
V gene: TRBV28
CDR3 protein: CASTNPRGRVETQYF
CDR3 DNA: TGTGCCAGCACCAATCCTAGGGGGCGAGTGGAGACCCAGTACTTC

D gene: -
J gene: TRBJ2-7
clone size: -
V gene: TRBV4-2
CDR3 protein: CASSQVGEAPYEQYF
CDR3 DNA: TGTGCCAGCAGCCAAGTCGGGGAGGCTCCCTACGAGCAGTACTTC

D gene: -
J gene: TRBJ2-7
clone size: -
V gene: TRBV4-2
CDR3 protein: CASSPTRAHEQYF
CDR3 DNA: TGTGCCAGCAGCCCGACCCGGGCGCACGAGCAGTACTTC

D gene: -
J gene: TRBJ1-4
clone size: -
V gene: TRBV7-9
CDR3 protein: CASSLAGAGATNEKLFF
CDR3 DNA: TGTGCCAGCAGCTTGGCAGGGGCGGGCGCAACTAATGAAAAACTGTTTTTT

D gene: -
J gene: TRBJ2-7
clone size: -
V gene: TRBV4-1
CDR3 protein: CASSQAAHGQGGYEQYF
CDR3 DNA: TGCGCCAGCAGCCAAGCCGCTCACGGACAGGGAGGGTACGAGCAGTACTTC

D gene: TRBD1
J gene: TRBJ1-1
clone size: few
V gene: TRBV28
CDR3 protein: CASTFIGQGEAFF
CDR3 DNA: TGTGCCAGCACCTTTATTGGACAGGGAGAAGCTTTCTTT

D gene: -
J gene: TRBJ2-1
clone size: -
V gene: TRBV25-1
CDR3 protein: CASIAGAGAYNEQFF
CDR3 DNA: TGTGCCAGCATCGCCGGGGCAGGGGCCTACAATGAGCAGTTCTTC

D gene: -
J gene: TRBJ2-7
clone size: few
V gene: TRBV27
CDR3 protein: CASSSVLGDGVYEQYF
CDR3 DNA: TGTGCCAGCAGTTCTGTCCTTGGGGACGGAGTCTACGAGCAGTACTTC